One and the same sample provided the 27 T cell receptor beta chains below, sequenced in a study of T cells generated in artificial thymic organoids (dated by TCRdb to 2017 to 2019). Artificial thymic organoids were built by aggregating human HSPCs with MS5 murine stromal cells transduced with human DLL1, cultured at an air-liquid interface. FACS-purified CD34+CD3- hematopoietic stem and progenitor cells depleted of residual T cells were used to seed the organoids. Antigens for these TCRs are unknown. The library was produced with 5' RACE. For sequencing, an Illumina MiSeq was employed. TCRalpha and TCRbeta libraries were amplified separately by semi-nested PCR with Advantage 2 and reverse primers in the TRAC or TRBC constant regions. TCRdb handled the public reads itself, with Q25 trimming in fastp and clone calling in MiXCR, and kept productive beta chains. For every CDR3 protein sequence, its rows merge into one entry that carries the most common genes and DNA. In this sample the table shows approximately 7,700 distinct CDR3 sequences, roughly a quarter of which occur a single time. The ten biggest clones cover roughly 3% of the sample.

Sequencing was done on a sample of naive CD8+ T cells grown in artificial thymic organoids from cord blood stem and progenitor cells. Explained via the paper, the cell subset or site label denotes: CD3+TCRalphabeta+CD8SP T cells; for blood, CD45RO-CCR7+ naive CD8+ T cells. These receptors originate from a human donor who gave cord blood stem cells for thymic organoid culture, a cardiac surgery patient who gave postnatal thymus, or a blood donor (not recorded which).

The table lists this clonotype with a few counts. The rearrangement joins TRBV4-2 to TRBJ1-1; TRBD1 matches at 11 bases. The germline V gene has CDR1 LGHNA and CDR2 YNFKEQ. The trim removed 0 bases at V and 5 bases at J, leaving 5 bases unmatched. The CDR3 totals 16 residues. CDR3 bases: TGTGCCAGCAGCCAAGACCGGGGGACAGGGGGAACTGAAGCTTTCTTT. It encodes CASSQDRGTGGTEAFF.

V and J are TRBV5-1 and TRBJ1-1; the match to TRBD1 covers 9 bases. CDR3 size: 17 residues. Germline V gene sequence: CDR1 SGHRS, CDR2 YFSETQ. V lost 1 base to trimming and J lost 4 bases; unmatched junction nucleotides: 11. The CDR3 sequence: CASSLWKDRGESTEAFF. CDR3 DNA: TGCGCCAGCAGCTTGTGGAAGGACAGGGGCGAGAGCACTGAAGCTTTCTTT. Looking up the rest from reference TRBV5-1 and TRBJ1-1 gives the full variable domain: KAGVTQTPRYLIKTRGQQVTLSCSPISGHRSVSWYQQTPGQGLQFLFEYFSETQRNKGNFPGRFSGRQFSNSRSEMNVSTLELGDSALYLCASSLWKDRGESTEAFFGQGTRLTVV.

A word on this clonotype: One end of the junction does not line up with germline, which may come from a read error. The chain has TRBV12-3 or TRBV12-4 and TRBJ2-3; D gene ambiguous. CDR3 length equals 16 residues. For the CDR3, the DNA is TGTGCCGGCAGTTTTCCCAGTGCGAATCCCACAGATACGCAGTATTTT. Its protein product is CAGSFPSANPTDTQYF.

This clonotype has more than one count but fewer than ten. This chain uses TRBV4-2 with TRBJ1-5, with D tentatively TRBD1 (6 bases). V was trimmed by 1 base and J by 3 bases, leaving 10 bases between them. The CDR3 spans 15 residues. From germline, CDR1 is LGHNA and CDR2 YNFKEQ. The CDR3 loop is CASSQGQGNNQPQHF. The CDR3 DNA is TGTGCCAGCAGCCAAGGGCAGGGGAACAATCAGCCCCAGCATTTT.

The gene calls are TRBV20-1 and TRBJ2-2; 8 positions match TRBD1. There are 16 residues in the CDR3. The germline CDR1 and CDR2 sequences are DFQATT and SNEGSKA (reference sequence). With V trimmed by 1 base and J by 2 bases, 6 bases remained unmatched. CDR3 nucleotides: TGCAGTGCTAGAGGGGGGACAGGCTATAACACCGGGGAGCTGTTTTTT. Protein product: CSARGGTGYNTGELFF.

Only a few counts were recorded for this clonotype. The V gene is TRBV11-1, the J gene TRBJ1-2, with unresolved D. The CDR3 is 13 amino acids. With 1 base removed from V and 3 bases from J, the gap between germline ends came to 6 bases. Germline V gene sequence: CDR1 SGHAT, CDR2 FQDESV (reference sequence). In nucleotides, the CDR3 is TGTGCCAGCAGCTTAGGGACGGACTATGGCTACACCTTC. Translation gives CASSLGTDYGYTF.

About this clonotype itself: One junction end does not reproduce the germline sequence, and a read error may be involved. This sequence joins TRBV5-4 and TRBJ2-1; 8 bases line up with TRBD2. The CDR3 spans 15 residues. The germline V gene has CDR1 SGHNT and CDR2 YYREEE (reference sequence). The chain's CDR3 is CASSPPAGGRNERFF. Here the CDR3 DNA reads TGTGCCAGCAGCCCTCCGGCGGGGGGTCGCAATGAGCGGTTCTTC.

The V and J genes are TRBV27 and TRBJ1-2; 7 positions agree with TRBD1. The CDR3 sequence is 15 residues long. The V and J ends lost 2 bases and 4 bases, in that order; junction bases with no gene match: 7. Germline V gives CDR1 MNHEY, CDR2 SMNVEV (reference sequence). CDR3 protein: CASSLPLTGSYGYTF. CDR3 nucleotides: TGTGCCAGCAGTTTACCCTTGACAGGGAGCTATGGCTACACCTTC.

By sample fraction, this clonotype is medium-sized. The chain uses TRBV12-3 or TRBV12-4 and TRBJ1-1, with a tentative D call TRBD1 (5 bases). Trimming cost V 3 bases and J 1 base, with 9 bases left between them. The CDR3 is made up of 14 amino acids. The CDR3 is CASSFWGGNTEAFF. The CDR3 nucleotides are TGTGCCAGCAGTTTCTGGGGGGGGAACACTGAAGCTTTCTTT.

This chain uses TRBV5-1 with TRBJ1-6, with 9 positions matching TRBD1. There are 17 residues in the CDR3. V was pared by 3 bases and J by 5 bases, with 9 bases of the junction left unmatched. Germline assignment: CDR1 SGHRS and CDR2 YFSETQ. The CDR3 nucleotides read TGCGCCAGCAGCTGGATCCGGGGGGACAGGGATAATTCACCCCTCCACTTT. It yields the protein CASSWIRGDRDNSPLHF.

The sample holds a few counts of this clonotype. The chain links TRBV4-3 to TRBJ1-2; D may be TRBD1 (5 bases). This CDR3 region has 17 residues. The V end lost 0 bases, the J end lost 8 bases, and 22 bases lay between the germline ends. Per germline, CDR1 LGHNA and CDR2 YSLEER. DNA of the CDR3: TGCGCCAGCAGCCAAGAGGCCGGGGGGGTAGGGCCTTTCGGCTACACCTTC. Amino acid sequence: CASSQEAGGVGPFGYTF.

This clonotype qualifies as medium-sized. V usage is TRBV7-2 and J usage is TRBJ1-6, with D tentatively TRBD1 (6 bases). CDR1 and CDR2 from the germline V gene are SGHTA and FQGNSA. This CDR3 has 14 amino acids. Deletions cut 3 bases from V and 10 bases from J, with 13 bases between. CDR3 sequence: CASSLMGGGSPLHF. CDR3 in DNA: TGTGCCAGCAGCTTGATGGGGGGCGGATCACCCCTCCACTTT.

The table lists this clonotype with a few counts. The chain carries TRBV11-3 and TRBJ2-6; no firm D call. Germline V gene sequence: CDR1 SGHNT, CDR2 YENEEA. V dropped 1 base and J dropped 2 bases, with 9 bases sitting between them. The CDR3 spans 16 residues. CDR3 nucleotide sequence: TGTGCCAGCAGCTTAGTCGGTTGGACTGGGGCCAACGTCCTGACTTTC. It translates to CASSLVGWTGANVLTF. The full variable domain, its missing parts supplied by reference TRBV11-3 and TRBJ2-6, is EAGVVQSPRYKIIEKKQPVAFWCNPISGHNTLYWYLQNLGQGPELLIRYENEEAVDDSQLPKDRFSAERLKGVDSTLKIQPAELGDSAVYLCASSLVGWTGANVLTFGAGSRLTVL.

In this sample, this clonotype is medium-sized. The genes are TRBV12-3 or TRBV12-4 and TRBJ2-4; tentative D call: TRBD2 (5 bases). This CDR3 has 14 residues. V lost 6 bases and J lost 1, with 10 bases in between. CDR3 sequence: CASSPGSAKNIQYF. Written as DNA, the CDR3 is TGTGCCAGCAGCCCGGGGTCGGCCAAAAACATTCAGTACTTC.

The rearrangement uses TRBV5-1 and TRBJ1-5; D is perhaps TRBD1 (6 bases). The CDR3 consists of 16 residues. Germline CDR1 and CDR2: SGHRS and YFSETQ. V lost 0 bases and J 2 bases, leaving 12 bases between the germline ends. CDR3 sequence reads: CASSLGPTGRNQPQHF. The DNA of the CDR3 is TGCGCCAGCAGCTTGGGCCCCACAGGGCGCAATCAGCCCCAGCATTTT.

With regard to this clonotype: The junction departs from the called germline gene at one end, perhaps through a read error. The chain recombines TRBV9 with TRBJ1-2; no clear D. The CDR3 totals 13 residues. Germline V gene data show CDR1 as SGDLS and CDR2 as YYNGEE. CDR3 sequence: CASSVETNHGYTF. For the CDR3, the DNA is TGTGCCAGCAGCGTAGAGACTAACCATGGCTACACCTTC.

The V gene is TRBV5-1, the J gene TRBJ2-7; TRBD1 is a possible D gene (5 bases). Germline lookup yields CDR1 SGHRS and CDR2 YFSETQ. This CDR3 has 14 amino acids. V dropped 2 bases and J dropped 0 bases, with 9 bases sitting between them. Here the CDR3 reads CASSLGAGSYEQYF. As DNA, the CDR3 is TGCGCCAGCAGCTTAGGGGCAGGCTCCTACGAGCAGTACTTC. The full variable domain, rest sourced from reference TRBV5-1 and TRBJ2-7, is KAGVTQTPRYLIKTRGQQVTLSCSPISGHRSVSWYQQTPGQGLQFLFEYFSETQRNKGNFPGRFSGRQFSNSRSEMNVSTLELGDSALYLCASSLGAGSYEQYFGPGTRLTVT.

This clonotype is classed as medium-sized. The chain recombines TRBV12-3 or TRBV12-4 with TRBJ1-2, with 7 bases matching TRBD1. With V trimmed by 4 bases and J by 14 bases, 10 bases remained unmatched. The CDR3 spans 12 residues. For the CDR3, the DNA is TGTGCCAGCAGTTCGGGACAGAAGGCTACAACCTTC. Translated: CASSSGQKATTF.

This clonotype is deemed medium-sized. This chain uses TRBV4-1 with TRBJ1-3; D not resolved. The CDR3 length is 13 residues. V dropped 3 bases and J dropped 3 bases, with 6 bases sitting between them. Germline lookup yields CDR1 MGHRA and CDR2 YSYEKL. CDR3 coding DNA: TGCGCCAGCAGCCACCTGTGTGGAAACACCATATATTTT. Protein sequence: CASSHLCGNTIYF.

This chain uses TRBV5-1 with TRBJ2-1; D is uncertain. This CDR3 region has 17 residues. CDR1 and CDR2 from the germline V gene are SGHRS and YFSETQ. The ends were cut back, 0 bases at V and 0 bases at J, with 13 bases in the middle. This CDR3 reads CASSLAAAPSSYNEQFF. For the CDR3, the DNA is TGCGCCAGCAGCTTGGCCGCAGCCCCTAGCTCCTACAATGAGCAGTTCTTC.

This chain uses TRBV4-1 with TRBJ1-5, with a weak D call TRBD1 (5 bases). Trimming stripped 4 bases from V and 2 bases from J, with 12 bases between. Germline V gene data show CDR1 as MGHRA and CDR2 as YSYEKL. This CDR3 has 15 residues. The CDR3 loop is CASSLQEFGNQPQHF. CDR3 nucleotides: TGCGCCAGCAGCCTACAGGAGTTTGGCAATCAGCCCCAGCATTTT.

V gene TRBV12-5 combines with J gene TRBJ2-3, with TRBD2 matching over 14 bases. The CDR3 is made up of 20 amino acids. The V segment lost 4 bases and the J segment 4 bases; nucleotides outside the gene matches: 16. Looked up from germline, CDR1 is LGHNT and CDR2 is FRNRAP. DNA for the CDR3: TGTGCTAGTGGTTCTCAGGTGGGGACTAGCGGGGGCCTTGACGCAGATACGCAGTATTTT. This gives the protein CASGSQVGTSGGLDADTQYF.

In this sample, this clonotype turned up a few times. The chain recombines TRBV7-2 with TRBJ2-5; no reliable D call. Trimming left V 1 base short and J 7 bases short, with 7 bases between. The CDR3 consists of 12 residues. CDR1 is SGHTA, CDR2 FQGNSA, per germline. DNA of the CDR3: TGTGCCAGCAGCTTAGGCACCCCGACCCAGTACTTC. This gives the protein CASSLGTPTQYF.

Notes on this clonotype: One base away lies a much larger clone, so this may be a sequencing read error. The chain couples TRBV24-1 to TRBJ1-2; 7 bases align to TRBD1. Germline V gene sequence: CDR1 KGHDR, CDR2 SFDVKD. The CDR3 is 17 amino acids. CDR3 sequence reads: CVTSDPIPGQAWYGYTF. In DNA form, the CDR3 reads TGTGTCACCAGTGATCCCATTCCCGGACAGGCATGGTATGGCTACACCTTC.

The chain combines TRBV6-5 with TRBJ2-2; no firm D call. Trimming stripped 2 bases from V and 2 bases from J, with 0 bases between. This CDR3 is built from 12 residues. Germline loops: CDR1 MNHEY, CDR2 SVGAGI. Here the CDR3 reads CASSYNTGELFF. CDR3 nucleotides: TGTGCCAGCAGTTACAACACCGGGGAGCTGTTTTTT.

CDR3 sequence (DNA): TGTGCCAGCGGGGGAGGGGTCTACGAGCAGTACTTC. This translates into CASGGGVYEQYF. The chain combines TRBV12-3 or TRBV12-4 with TRBJ2-7, with 7 bases aligning to TRBD2. This CDR3 contains 12 residues. J was trimmed by 3 bases and V by 8 bases; bases with no gene match: 4.

The chain employs TRBV28 and TRBJ2-7; no firm D call. The CDR3 is made up of 12 amino acids. Trimming took off 6 bases at V and 4 bases at J, with 10 bases between the two ends. The germline gives CDR1 MDHEN, CDR2 SYDVKM. CDR3 sequence (DNA): TGTGCCAGCAGCCGACCTCATTACGAGCAGTACTTC. Amino acids: CASSRPHYEQYF.